This T cell receptor beta chain was retrieved from a study of early T cells in non-severe SARS-CoV-2 infection (dated by TCRdb to the early 2020s). Background on the whole study: TCR sequencing used bulk RNA from unsorted whole blood, so alpha and beta chains could not be paired.

The method behind the library was 5' RACE. Data came from a NextSeq 500. To correct for sequencing error and PCR bias, the TCR library protocol tagged individual cDNA molecules with unique molecular identifiers. TCR alpha and beta chains were both sequenced, and the abundances of alpha and beta sequences in each sample were closely correlated with each other. The original pipeline was this. Decombinator V4 was used to annotate TCR sequences for V gene, J gene and CDR3. TCRs were defined as expanded if a significant change between any two time points was detected under a Poisson model with p below 0.0001. TCR abundances were normalised to the total number of TCRs sequenced in each sample and reported as counts per million. TRAV1-2 paired with TRAJ12, TRAJ20 or TRAJ33 defined MAIT TCRs, while TRAV10 paired with TRAJ18 defined iNKT TCRs. VDJdb, accessed 1 November 2021, was searched for CMV, EBV and SARS-CoV-2 annotated TCRs, excluding TCRs annotated for multiple antigens. The public reads were quality trimmed at Q25 with fastp and then assembled into clones with MiXCR by TCRdb, keeping productive beta chains. Rows matching on CDR3 protein sequence are summarized as one entry with the most common DNA and genes. The V and J calls come from TCRdb's annotation, not from the publication. The sample table contains 48,000 or so distinct CDR3 sequences; only one count was recorded for around 6.5% of them. Around 7% of the sample lies in the top ten.

The CDR3, cysteine through phenylalanine, is 13 amino acids long. The read is trimmed to its CDR3 DNA, 39 bases read in frame from base 1. The V and J ends are trimmed by 0 bases and 5 bases, leaving 5 bases between them. According to the germline V gene (reference sequence), CDR1 reads MNHNY and CDR2 reads SVGAGI. There are many counts of this clonotype. Its antigen is still unknown. Nothing much larger sits one base from this clone, and base qualities are not available. Set within a cohort of healthcare workers in London, UK, this nested case-control study involved weekly PCR testing of nasopharyngeal swabs along with blood sampling. Between 23 and 31 March 2020, the week of the UK lockdown, healthcare workers were enrolled and then followed up weekly for as long as 16 weeks. Broader findings and caveats from the paper: VDJdb matching was skewed toward anti-spike CD8 responses and likely underestimated virus-specific expansions, missing private and CD4 specificities.

The sequencing used whole blood, collected at baseline. The sequence was obtained from an adult who was a healthcare worker with PCR-confirmed SARS-CoV-2 infection or an uninfected control (not recorded which). This sequence uses TRBV6-6 and TRBJ2-1, with no confidently assigned D gene. CDR3 protein: CASSYSENNEQFF. DNA sequence: TGTGCCAGCAGTTACTCAGAGAACAATGAGCAGTTCTTC.